This record looks at one T cell receptor (beta chain) sequence and its context. The antigen is undetermined. Germline-derived CDR1 and CDR2 are SGHDT and YYEEEE. CDR3 length: 17 residues. The J segment lost 4 bases and the V segment lost 0 bases, leaving 10 bases of the junction unmatched. The data stem from a study of identical twins. Points from the study as a whole: While abundant cord blood beta clonotypes carried fewer insertions, memory repertoires showed no such pattern.

A universal primer site was added by template switching, and unique molecular identifiers were carried by the cDNA. TCRdb re-called the 5' RACE reads with MiXCR, one entry per CDR3 protein. The table lists 250,000 or so distinct CDR3 sequences, around 7.6% of them singletons. The sample was also linked to a second study, of yellow fever vaccine responses in identical twins.

This sequence joins TRBV5-6 and TRBJ2-1; 7 nucleotides agree with TRBD2. This TCR derives from a woman younger than 35 in good health. The specimen was CD8+ T cells sorted from blood. The chain's CDR3 is CASSLGREGTFYNEQFF. CDR3 DNA sequence: TGTGCCAGCAGCTTGGGTAGGGAGGGGACTTTTTACAATGAGCAGTTCTTC. Filled out from reference TRBV5-6 and TRBJ2-1, the complete variable domain reads DAGVTQSPTHLIKTRGQQVTLRCSPKSGHDTVSWYQQALGQGPQFIFQYYEEEERQRGNFPDRFSGHQFPNYSSELNVNALLLGDSALYLCASSLGREGTFYNEQFFGPGTRLTVL.